This T cell receptor beta chain came from a study of blood T cell repertoires in COVID-19. Study information: Samples representing acute and convalescent COVID-19 were sourced from the United States, Italy and Spain.

This CDR3 is built from 16 residues. V was cut by 0 bases and J by 1 base, with 12 bases left in between. Looked up from germline, CDR1 is SGHRS and CDR2 is YFSETQ. Sequencing used immunoSEQ multiplex PCR; TCRdb keeps in-frame clones, though not all of them. The sample carries 100,000 to 150,000 clones, over 75% recorded once. This TCR was sampled from a man older than 75 with active or convalescent COVID-19. The sequenced sample consisted of peripheral blood. This rearrangement joins TRBV5-1 to TRBJ2-3; tentative D call: TRBD1 (5 bases). Here the CDR3 reads CASSLAPGSGTDTQYF. The DNA of the CDR3 is TGCGCCAGCAGCTTGGCCCCAGGGTCGGGCACAGATACGCAGTATTTT.